The T cell receptor (beta chain) under discussion was sequenced for a study of blood T cell repertoires in COVID-19. The wider study: Sites across the United States, Italy and Spain contributed samples from acute and convalescent COVID-19. The cDNA or gDNA used as material had been derived from T cells, B-cell-depleted T cells, or PBMCs.

Germline V gene lookup returns CDR1 SGHRS and CDR2 YFSETQ. The CDR3 totals 15 residues. The V gene end was trimmed by 3 bases and the J gene end by 0 bases; junction bases not matched to a gene: 2. In the source study's methods: Amplification from reference gene primers served as the basis for estimated nucleated cell counts. Here immunoSEQ multiplex PCR was the method, and the copy in TCRdb shows in-frame clones only, minus some. Clone size and the V and J calls come from that table; the DNA yielded D and trimming. The data contain more than 150,000 clones, under 90% of them seen just once; the ten biggest clones take up more than 5.5%.

The TCR originated in a human donor in a cohort sampled during active COVID-19. Sequences were obtained from peripheral blood. V and J are TRBV5-1 and TRBJ1-2; 10 bases fit TRBD1. The CDR3 bases are TGCGCCAGCAGCTCCGGGACAGGGGCTAACTATGGCTACACCTTC. It yields the protein CASSSGTGANYGYTF.